This T cell receptor (beta chain) stems from a study of blood T cell repertoires in COVID-19. Overall study context: Acute and convalescent COVID-19 specimens originated in the United States, Italy and Spain. Nucleic acid was either cDNA or gDNA, and it came from T cells, B-cell-depleted T cells, or PBMCs.

Assay: immunoSEQ multiplex PCR; the TCRdb copy retains only in-frame clones and omits some. This sample has under 30,000 clones; 80% to 90% occur once, and the top ten carry around 7.9%. The CDR3 runs to 15 residues. Trimming pared 0 bases from V and 3 bases from J, leaving 8 bases between. The V gene's germline CDR1 is LGHDT and CDR2 YNNKEL (reference sequence). This rearrangement joins TRBV3-1 (or the pseudogene TRBV3-2) to TRBJ2-2, with D perhaps TRBD1 (6 bases). The TCR was taken from a man aged 50 to 60 with active COVID-19. The sequencing sample was made of peripheral blood. The CDR3 DNA reads as TGTGCCAGCAGCCAAGATCCAGGGGACACCGGGGAGCTGTTTTTT. Encoded protein: CASSQDPGDTGELFF.